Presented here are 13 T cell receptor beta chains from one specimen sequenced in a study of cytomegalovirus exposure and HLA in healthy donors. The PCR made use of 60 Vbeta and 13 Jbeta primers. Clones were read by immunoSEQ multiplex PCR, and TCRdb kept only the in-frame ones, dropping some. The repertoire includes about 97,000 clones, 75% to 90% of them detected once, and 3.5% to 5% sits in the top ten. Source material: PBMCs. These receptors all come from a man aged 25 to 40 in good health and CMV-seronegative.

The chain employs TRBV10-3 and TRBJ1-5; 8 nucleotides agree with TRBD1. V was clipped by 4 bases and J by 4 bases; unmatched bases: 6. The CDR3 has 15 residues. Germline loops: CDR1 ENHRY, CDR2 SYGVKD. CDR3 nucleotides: TGTGCCATCAGTGGAGGACAGGGAAAGAATCAGCCCCAGCATTTT. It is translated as CAISGGQGKNQPQHF.

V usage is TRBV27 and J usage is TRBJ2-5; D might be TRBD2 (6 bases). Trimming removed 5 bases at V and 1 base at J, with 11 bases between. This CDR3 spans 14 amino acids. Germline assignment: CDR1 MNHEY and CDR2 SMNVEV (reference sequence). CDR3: CASSTKRVQETQYF. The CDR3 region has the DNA TGTGCCAGCAGTACCAAGCGGGTCCAAGAGACCCAGTACTTC.

In nucleotides, the CDR3 is TGCGCCAGCAGCCAATTCGTACTAGCGGGAGGGAGGGACAATGAGCAGTTCTTC. As protein: CASSQFVLAGGRDNEQFF. The chain joins TRBV4-3 to TRBJ2-1, with 13 bases aligning to TRBD2. The CDR3 is 18 residues long. Germline trimming cut 2 bases from V and 5 bases from J; bases unmatched to any gene: 9. CDR1 LGHNA and CDR2 YSLEER come from the germline V gene.

The CDR3: CASSLRASGVVEQFF. In nucleotides, the CDR3 is TGCGCCAGCAGCCTCCGTGCCAGCGGGGTCGTTGAGCAGTTCTTC. This sequence joins TRBV4-1 and TRBJ2-1; TRBD2 matches at 7 bases. Unmatched junction bases numbered 12, after V lost 4 bases and J lost 9 bases. CDR1 is MGHRA, CDR2 YSYEKL, per germline. CDR3 length: 15 residues.

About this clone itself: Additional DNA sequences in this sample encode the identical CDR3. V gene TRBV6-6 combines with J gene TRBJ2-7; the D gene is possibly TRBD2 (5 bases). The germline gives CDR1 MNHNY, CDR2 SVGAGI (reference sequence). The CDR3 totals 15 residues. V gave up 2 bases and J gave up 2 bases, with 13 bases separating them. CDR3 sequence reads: CASSYESSGPYEQYF. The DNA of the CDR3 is TGTGCCAGCAGTTACGAGTCCAGCGGCCCCTACGAGCAGTACTTC.

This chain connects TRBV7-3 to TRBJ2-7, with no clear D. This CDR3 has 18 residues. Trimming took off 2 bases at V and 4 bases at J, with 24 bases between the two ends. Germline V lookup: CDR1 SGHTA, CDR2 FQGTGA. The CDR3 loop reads CASSLLRGHLPKFYEQYF. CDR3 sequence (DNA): TGTGCCAGCAGCTTATTGAGAGGCCATCTCCCGAAATTTTACGAGCAGTACTTC. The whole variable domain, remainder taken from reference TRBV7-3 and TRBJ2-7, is GAGVSQTPSNKVTEKGKYVELRCDPISGHTALYWYRQSLGQGPEFLIYFQGTGAADDSGLPNDRFFAVRPEGSVSTLKIQRTERGDSAVYLCASSLLRGHLPKFYEQYFGPGTRLTVT.

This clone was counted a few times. CDR3 in amino acids: CASSIGLDRELTEAFF. DNA for the CDR3: TGTGCCAGTAGTATAGGGTTGGACAGGGAACTAACTGAAGCTTTCTTT. The chain recombines TRBV19 with TRBJ1-1, with TRBD1 matching 8 bases. The CDR3 contains 16 residues. Germline V lookup: CDR1 LNHDA, CDR2 SQIVND (reference sequence). Germline trimming cut 1 base from V and 5 bases from J; bases unmatched to any gene: 9.

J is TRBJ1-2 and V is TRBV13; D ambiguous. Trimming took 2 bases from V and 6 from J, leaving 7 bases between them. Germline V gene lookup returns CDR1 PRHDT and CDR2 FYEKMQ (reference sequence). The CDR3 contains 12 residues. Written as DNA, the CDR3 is TGTGCCAGCAGCTTACGGAGGGATGGCTACACCTTC. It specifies CASSLRRDGYTF.

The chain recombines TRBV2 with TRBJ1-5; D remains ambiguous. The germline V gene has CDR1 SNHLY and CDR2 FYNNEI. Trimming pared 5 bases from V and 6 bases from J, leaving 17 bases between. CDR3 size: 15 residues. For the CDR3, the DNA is TGTGCCAGCAGTTTGGCAGGAGGTGAGATTCAGCCCCAGCATTTT. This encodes CASSLAGGEIQPQHF.

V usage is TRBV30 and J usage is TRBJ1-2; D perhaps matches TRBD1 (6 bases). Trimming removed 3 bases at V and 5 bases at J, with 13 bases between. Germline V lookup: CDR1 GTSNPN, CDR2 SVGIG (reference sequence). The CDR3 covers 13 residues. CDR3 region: CAWSRTVLYGYTF. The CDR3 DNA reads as TGTGCCTGGAGCCGGACAGTCTTATATGGCTACACCTTC.

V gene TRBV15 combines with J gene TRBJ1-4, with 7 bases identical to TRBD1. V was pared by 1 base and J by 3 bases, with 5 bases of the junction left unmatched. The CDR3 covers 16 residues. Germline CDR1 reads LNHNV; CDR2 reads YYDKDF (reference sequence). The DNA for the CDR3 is TGTGCCACCAGCAGAGCCCCGGGACAGTCTAATGAAAAACTGTTTTTT. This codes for CATSRAPGQSNEKLFF.

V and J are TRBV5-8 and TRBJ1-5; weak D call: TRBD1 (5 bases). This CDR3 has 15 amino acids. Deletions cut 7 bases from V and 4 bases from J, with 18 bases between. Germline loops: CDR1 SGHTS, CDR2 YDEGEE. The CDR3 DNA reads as TGTGCCAGCGAGCTTGGGGCCCCTAGTAATCAGCCCCAGCATTTT. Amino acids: CASELGAPSNQPQHF.

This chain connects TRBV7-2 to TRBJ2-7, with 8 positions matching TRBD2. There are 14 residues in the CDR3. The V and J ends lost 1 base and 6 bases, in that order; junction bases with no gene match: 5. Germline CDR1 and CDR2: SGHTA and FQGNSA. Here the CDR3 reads CASSLVGRAPEQYF. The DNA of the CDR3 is TGTGCCAGCAGCTTAGTCGGGAGGGCCCCCGAGCAGTACTTC. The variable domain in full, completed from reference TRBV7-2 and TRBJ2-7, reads GAGVSQSPSNKVTEKGKDVELRCDPISGHTALYWYRQSLGQGLEFLIYFQGNSAPDKSGLPSDRFSAERTGGSVSTLTIQRTQQEDSAVYLCASSLVGRAPEQYFGPGTRLTVT.